A selection of T cell receptor beta chains follows, all from one sample in a study of blood T cell repertoires in COVID-19. The protocol was immunoSEQ multiplex PCR, while the TCRdb copy is restricted to in-frame clones and leaves out a portion. The profile shows 88,000 or so clones, 89% of them singletons. The sample comprised peripheral blood. These TCRs come from a man over 45 with acute or convalescent COVID-19. CDR3s include the opening cysteine and the closing phenylalanine or tryptophan. D genes are given only for firm matches. Not all rows give a size; the values are once, few, many and, for expanded clones, a class.

J: TRBJ2-3; size: NA; D: NA; V: TRBV11-2; CDR3: CASSLGQGLTDTQYF; DNA: TGTGCCAGCAGCTTGGGCCAGGGGCTGACAGATACGCAGTATTTT
J: TRBJ1-2; size: once; D: NA; V: TRBV4-2; CDR3: CASSQDQGRSTF; DNA: TGTGCCAGCAGCCAAGATCAGGGCCGTTCCACCTTC
J: TRBJ1-5; size: once; D: TRBD1; V: TRBV6-1; CDR3: CASSEGWTGANQPQHF; DNA: TGTGCCAGCAGTGAGGGATGGACAGGGGCGAATCAGCCCCAGCATTTT
J: TRBJ1-1; size: NA; D: TRBD1; V: TRBV3-1/TRBV3-2; CDR3: CASSPLRGETEAFF; DNA: TGTGCCAGCAGCCCCCTCAGGGGGGAAACTGAAGCTTTCTTT
J: TRBJ1-3; size: NA; D: TRBD1; V: TRBV18; CDR3: CASSPNRQGHSGNTIYF; DNA: TGTGCCAGCTCACCAAACCGACAGGGCCACTCTGGAAACACCATATATTTT
J: TRBJ2-5; size: NA; D: NA; V: TRBV18; CDR3: CASSITNPQETQYF; DNA: TGTGCCAGCTCGATAACAAACCCCCAGGAGACCCAGTACTTC
J: TRBJ2-3; size: NA; D: TRBD1; V: TRBV5-1; CDR3: CASSPTPGTGERNTQYF; DNA: TGCGCCAGCAGCCCAACACCCGGGACAGGGGAGAGAAATACGCAGTATTTT
J: TRBJ2-1; size: NA; D: TRBD2; V: TRBV9; CDR3: CASSVLAEISPGLAGGHNYNEQFF; DNA: TGTGCCAGCAGCGTATTAGCGGAAATAAGCCCGGGACTAGCGGGGGGGCATAATTACAATGAGCAGTTCTTC
J: TRBJ1-2; size: NA; D: NA; V: TRBV9; CDR3: CASSGSDRFHYGYTF; DNA: TGTGCCAGCAGCGGAAGCGACAGGTTCCACTATGGCTACACCTTC
J: TRBJ2-2; size: NA; D: NA; V: TRBV29-1; CDR3: CSVERGSTGELFF; DNA: TGCAGCGTTGAACGAGGAAGTACCGGGGAGCTGTTTTTT
J: TRBJ2-4; size: NA; D: TRBD2; V: TRBV4-1; CDR3: CASSHSREVTKNIQYF; DNA: TGCGCCAGCAGCCATTCGCGGGAGGTTACCAAAAACATTCAGTACTTC
J: TRBJ1-1; size: NA; D: NA; V: TRBV5-6; CDR3: CASSLGQAKNTEAFF; DNA: TGTGCCAGCAGCTTGGGACAGGCTAAGAACACTGAAGCTTTCTTT
J: TRBJ2-6; size: NA; D: NA; V: TRBV5-1; CDR3: CASSSEGGPGANVLTF; DNA: TGCGCCAGCAGCTCCGAAGGGGGTCCTGGGGCCAACGTCCTGACTTTC
J: TRBJ1-5; size: NA; D: NA; V: TRBV19; CDR3: CASSMRDSNQPQHF; DNA: TGTGCCAGTAGTATGAGGGATAGCAATCAGCCCCAGCATTTT
J: TRBJ2-5; size: NA; D: NA; V: TRBV11-2; CDR3: CASSLLIGPRETQYF; DNA: TGTGCCAGCAGCTTATTAATAGGCCCCAGGGAGACCCAGTACTTC
J: TRBJ1-2; size: NA; D: NA; V: TRBV3-1/TRBV3-2; CDR3: CASSPIRTAGYTF; DNA: TGTGCCAGCAGCCCGATCCGGACAGCCGGCTACACCTTC
J: TRBJ1-3; size: NA; D: NA; V: TRBV28; CDR3: CASSLLLQGNTIYF; DNA: TGTGCCAGCAGTTTATTATTGCAGGGAAACACCATATATTTT
J: TRBJ2-2; size: NA; D: NA; V: TRBV5-1; CDR3: CASSPMTYSNTGELFF; DNA: TGCGCCAGCAGCCCCATGACATATTCGAACACCGGGGAGCTGTTTTTT
J: TRBJ1-6; size: NA; D: NA; V: TRBV5-1; CDR3: CASSQGTTTTYNSPLHF; DNA: TGCGCCAGCAGCCAGGGGACAACGACTACCTATAATTCACCCCTCCACTTT
J: TRBJ1-4; size: NA; D: NA; V: TRBV5-6; CDR3: CASSTGGLNEKLFF; DNA: TGTGCCAGCAGTACGGGGGGCCTCAATGAAAAACTGTTTTTT
J: TRBJ2-4; size: NA; D: NA; V: TRBV2; CDR3: CASSEEGAKNIQYF; DNA: TGTGCCAGCAGTGAAGAGGGGGCCAAAAACATTCAGTACTTC
J: TRBJ1-5; size: NA; D: NA; V: TRBV19; CDR3: CASSISANQPQHF; DNA: TGTGCCAGTAGTATAAGCGCAAATCAGCCCCAGCATTTT
J: TRBJ2-2; size: NA; D: NA; V: TRBV28; CDR3: CASIQGSNTGELFF; DNA: TGTGCCAGCATCCAGGGGTCGAACACCGGGGAGCTGTTTTTT
J: TRBJ1-5; size: NA; D: NA; V: TRBV5-1; CDR3: CASSPIPGSNQPQHF; DNA: TGCGCCAGCAGCCCGATCCCGGGTAGCAATCAGCCCCAGCATTTT
J: TRBJ1-1; size: NA; D: NA; V: TRBV9; CDR3: CASSAQTGMNTEAFF; DNA: TGTGCCAGCAGCGCCCAGACAGGAATGAACACTGAAGCTTTCTTT
J: TRBJ1-1; size: NA; D: NA; V: TRBV13; CDR3: CATEEDTEAFF; DNA: TGTGCCACCGAGGAGGACACTGAAGCTTTCTTT
J: TRBJ2-7; size: NA; D: TRBD1; V: TRBV28; CDR3: CASTLRQGAYEQYF; DNA: TGTGCCAGCACCCTCCGACAGGGGGCTTACGAGCAGTACTTC
J: TRBJ1-1; size: NA; D: NA; V: TRBV30; CDR3: CAWTSRVRTGRNTEAFF; DNA: TGTGCCTGGACCTCGAGGGTCCGAACAGGGAGGAACACTGAAGCTTTCTTT
J: TRBJ1-6; size: NA; D: NA; V: TRBV10-2; CDR3: CASSDRGGSYNSPLHF; DNA: TGCGCCAGCAGTGATAGGGGGGGATCCTATAATTCACCCCTCCACTTT